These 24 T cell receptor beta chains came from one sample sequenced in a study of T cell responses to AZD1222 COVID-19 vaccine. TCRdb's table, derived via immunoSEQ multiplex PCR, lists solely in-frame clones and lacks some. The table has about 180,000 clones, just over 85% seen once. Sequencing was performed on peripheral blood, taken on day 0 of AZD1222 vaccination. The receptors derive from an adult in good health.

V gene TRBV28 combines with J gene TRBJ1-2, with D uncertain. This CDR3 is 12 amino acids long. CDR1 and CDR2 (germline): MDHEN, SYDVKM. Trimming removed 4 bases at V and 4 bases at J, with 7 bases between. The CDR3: CASSSLGYGYTF. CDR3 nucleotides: TGTGCCAGCAGTTCCCTGGGCTATGGCTACACCTTC.

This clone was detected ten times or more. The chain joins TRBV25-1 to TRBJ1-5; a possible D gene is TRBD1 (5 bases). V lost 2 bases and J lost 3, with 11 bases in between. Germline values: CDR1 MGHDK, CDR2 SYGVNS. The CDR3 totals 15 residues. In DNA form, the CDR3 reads TGTGCCAGCAGTGAAGGGGGGGGTGTCAATCAGCCCCAGCATTTT. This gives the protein CASSEGGGVNQPQHF. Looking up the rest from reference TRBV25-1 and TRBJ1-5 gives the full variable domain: EADIYQTPRYLVIGTGKKITLECSQTMGHDKMYWYQQDPGMELHLIHYSYGVNSTEKGDLSSESTVSRIRTEHFPLTLESARPSHTSQYLCASSEGGGVNQPQHFGDGTRLSIL.

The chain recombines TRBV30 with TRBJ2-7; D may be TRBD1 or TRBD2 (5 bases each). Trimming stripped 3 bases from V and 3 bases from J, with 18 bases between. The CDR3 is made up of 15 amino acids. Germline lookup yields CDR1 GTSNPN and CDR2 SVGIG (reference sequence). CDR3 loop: CAWRLETAANYEQYF. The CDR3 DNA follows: TGTGCCTGGAGGCTGGAGACAGCGGCCAACTACGAGCAGTACTTC. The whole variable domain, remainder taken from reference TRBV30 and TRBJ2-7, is SQTIHQWPATLVQPVGSPLSLECTVEGTSNPNLYWYRQAAGRGLQLLFYSVGIGQISSEVPQNLSASRPQDRQFILSSKKLLLSDSGFYLCAWRLETAANYEQYFGPGTRLTVT.

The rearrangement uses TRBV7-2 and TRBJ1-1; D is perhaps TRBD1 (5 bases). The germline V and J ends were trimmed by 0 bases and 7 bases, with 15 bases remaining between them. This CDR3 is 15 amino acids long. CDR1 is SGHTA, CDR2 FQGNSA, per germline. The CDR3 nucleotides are TGTGCCAGCAGCTTAGCTCAGAGTTGGGGGGTTGAAGCTTTCTTT. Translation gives CASSLAQSWGVEAFF.

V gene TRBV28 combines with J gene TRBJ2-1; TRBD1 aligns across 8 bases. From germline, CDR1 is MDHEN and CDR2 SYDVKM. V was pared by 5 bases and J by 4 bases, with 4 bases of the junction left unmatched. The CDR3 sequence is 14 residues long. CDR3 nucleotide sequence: TGTGCCAGCAGTCCCCGACAGGGGTACAATGAGCAGTTCTTC. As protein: CASSPRQGYNEQFF. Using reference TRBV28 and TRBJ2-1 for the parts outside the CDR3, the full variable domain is DVKVTQSSRYLVKRTGEKVFLECVQDMDHENMFWYRQDPGLGLRLIYFSYDVKMKEKGDIPEGYSVSREKKERFSLILESASTNQTSMYLCASSPRQGYNEQFFGPGTRLTVL.

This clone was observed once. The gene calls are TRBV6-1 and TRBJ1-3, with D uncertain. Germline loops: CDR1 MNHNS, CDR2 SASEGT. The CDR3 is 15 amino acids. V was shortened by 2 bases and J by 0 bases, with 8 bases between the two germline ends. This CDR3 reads CASSERRGSGNTIYF. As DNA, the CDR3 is TGTGCCAGCAGTGAACGGCGGGGCTCTGGAAACACCATATATTTT.

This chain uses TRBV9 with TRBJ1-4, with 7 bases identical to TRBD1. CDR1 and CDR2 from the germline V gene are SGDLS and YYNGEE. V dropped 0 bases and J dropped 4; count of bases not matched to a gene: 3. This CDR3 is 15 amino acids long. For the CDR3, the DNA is TGTGCCAGCAGCGTAGGCGGGACAGATAATGAAAAACTGTTTTTT. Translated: CASSVGGTDNEKLFF.

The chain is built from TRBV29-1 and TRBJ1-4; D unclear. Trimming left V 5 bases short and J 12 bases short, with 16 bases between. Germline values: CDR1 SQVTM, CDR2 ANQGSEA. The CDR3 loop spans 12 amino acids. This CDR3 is CSVRLNHGELFF. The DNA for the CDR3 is TGCAGCGTTCGTCTGAATCACGGGGAACTGTTTTTT.

CDR3 sequence: CASSQDLGGASETQYF. The CDR3 region has the DNA TGTGCCAGCAGCCAAGACCTCGGGGGGGCCTCAGAGACCCAGTACTTC. The chain has TRBV4-2 and TRBJ2-5; the match to TRBD2 covers 8 bases. This CDR3 region has 16 residues. Germline values: CDR1 LGHNA, CDR2 YNFKEQ. The junction had 7 bases not matched to a gene; V was cut back by 0 bases and J by 4 bases.

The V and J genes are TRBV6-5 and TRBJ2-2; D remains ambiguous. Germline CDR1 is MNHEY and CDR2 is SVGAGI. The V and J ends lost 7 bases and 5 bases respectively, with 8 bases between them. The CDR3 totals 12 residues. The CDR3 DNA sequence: TGTGCCAGCATGGGCCGAACCGGGGAGCTGTTTTTT. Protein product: CASMGRTGELFF.

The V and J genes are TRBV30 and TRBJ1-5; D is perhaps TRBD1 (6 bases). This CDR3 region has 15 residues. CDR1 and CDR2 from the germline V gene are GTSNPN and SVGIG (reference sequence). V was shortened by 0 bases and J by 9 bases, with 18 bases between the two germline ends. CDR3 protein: CAWSVVGARGAPQHF. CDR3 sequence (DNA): TGTGCCTGGAGTGTAGTTGGGGCCAGGGGCGCGCCCCAGCATTTT.

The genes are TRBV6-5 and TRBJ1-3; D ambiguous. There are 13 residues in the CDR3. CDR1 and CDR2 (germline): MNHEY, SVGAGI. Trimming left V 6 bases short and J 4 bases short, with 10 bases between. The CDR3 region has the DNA TGTGCCAGCAGCCGAAATGGAGGAAACACCATATATTTT. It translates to CASSRNGGNTIYF.

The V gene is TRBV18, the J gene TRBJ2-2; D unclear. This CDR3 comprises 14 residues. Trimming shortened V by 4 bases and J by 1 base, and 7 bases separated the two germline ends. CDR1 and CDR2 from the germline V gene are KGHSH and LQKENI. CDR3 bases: TGTGCCAGCTCACGGCTGGAGAACACCGGGGAGCTGTTTTTT. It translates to CASSRLENTGELFF. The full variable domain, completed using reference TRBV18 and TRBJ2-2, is NAGVMQNPRHLVRRRGQEARLRCSPMKGHSHVYWYRQLPEEGLKFMVYLQKENIIDESGMPKERFSAEFPKEGPSILRIQQVVRGDSAAYFCASSRLENTGELFFGEGSRLTVL.

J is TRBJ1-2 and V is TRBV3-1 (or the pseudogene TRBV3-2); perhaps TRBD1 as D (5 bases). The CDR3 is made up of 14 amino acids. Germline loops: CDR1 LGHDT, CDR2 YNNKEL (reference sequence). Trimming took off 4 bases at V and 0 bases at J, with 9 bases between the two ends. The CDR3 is CASSRGRSNYGYTF. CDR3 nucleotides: TGTGCCAGCAGCCGGGGCAGATCTAACTATGGCTACACCTTC.

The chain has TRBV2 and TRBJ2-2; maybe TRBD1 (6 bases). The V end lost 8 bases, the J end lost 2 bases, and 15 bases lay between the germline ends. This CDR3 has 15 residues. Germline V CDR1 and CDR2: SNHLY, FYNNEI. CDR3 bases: TGTGCCAGCGGACAGTCGACACCAAACACCGGGGAGCTGTTTTTT. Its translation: CASGQSTPNTGELFF. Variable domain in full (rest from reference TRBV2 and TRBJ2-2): EPEVTQTPSHQVTQMGQEVILRCVPISNHLYFYWYRQILGQKVEFLVSFYNNEISEKSEIFDDQFSVERPDGSNFTLKIRSTKLEDSAMYFCASGQSTPNTGELFFGEGSRLTVL.

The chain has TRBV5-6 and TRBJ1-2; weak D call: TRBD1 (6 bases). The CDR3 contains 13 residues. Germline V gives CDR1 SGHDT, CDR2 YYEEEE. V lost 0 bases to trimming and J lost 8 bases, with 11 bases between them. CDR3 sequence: CASSLAQGEGYTF. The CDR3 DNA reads TGTGCCAGCAGCTTGGCACAGGGTGAGGGCTACACCTTC.

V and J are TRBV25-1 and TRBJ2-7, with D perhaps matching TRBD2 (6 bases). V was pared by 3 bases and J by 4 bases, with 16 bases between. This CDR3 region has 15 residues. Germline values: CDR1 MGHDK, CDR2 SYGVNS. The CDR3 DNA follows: TGTGCCAGCAGTGATGTTAAGTTGGGGGGTTACGAGCAGTACTTC. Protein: CASSDVKLGGYEQYF.

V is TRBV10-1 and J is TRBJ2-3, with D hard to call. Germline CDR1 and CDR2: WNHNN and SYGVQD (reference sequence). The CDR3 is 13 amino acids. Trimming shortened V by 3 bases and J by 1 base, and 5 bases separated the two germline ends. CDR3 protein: CASSDPGTDTQYF. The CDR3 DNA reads TGCGCCAGCAGTGACCCGGGCACAGATACGCAGTATTTT.

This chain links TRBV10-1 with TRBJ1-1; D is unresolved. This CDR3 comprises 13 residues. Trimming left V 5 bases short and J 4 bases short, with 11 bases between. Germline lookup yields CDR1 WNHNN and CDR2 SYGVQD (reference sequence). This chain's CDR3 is CASSPRLGTEAFF. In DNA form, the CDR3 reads TGCGCCAGCAGTCCCAGGCTAGGCACTGAAGCTTTCTTT.

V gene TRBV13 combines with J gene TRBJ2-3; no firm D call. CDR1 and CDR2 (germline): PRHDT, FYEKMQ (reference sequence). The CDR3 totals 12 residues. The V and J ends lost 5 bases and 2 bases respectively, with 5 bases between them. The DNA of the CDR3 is TGTGCCAGCAGCCCTTACACAGATACGCAGTATTTT. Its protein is CASSPYTDTQYF.

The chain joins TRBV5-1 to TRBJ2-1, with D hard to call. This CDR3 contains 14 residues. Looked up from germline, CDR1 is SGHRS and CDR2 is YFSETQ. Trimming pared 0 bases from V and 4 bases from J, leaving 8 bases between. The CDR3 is CASSLGPRYNEQFF. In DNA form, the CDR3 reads TGCGCCAGCAGCTTGGGACCACGATACAATGAGCAGTTCTTC. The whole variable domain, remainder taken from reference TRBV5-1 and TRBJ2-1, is KAGVTQTPRYLIKTRGQQVTLSCSPISGHRSVSWYQQTPGQGLQFLFEYFSETQRNKGNFPGRFSGRQFSNSRSEMNVSTLELGDSALYLCASSLGPRYNEQFFGPGTRLTVL.

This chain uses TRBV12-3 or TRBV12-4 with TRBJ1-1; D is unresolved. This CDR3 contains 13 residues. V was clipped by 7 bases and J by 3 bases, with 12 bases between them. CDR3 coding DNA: TGTGCCAGCAATTCGCTGGGTGACACTGAAGCTTTCTTT. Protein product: CASNSLGDTEAFF.

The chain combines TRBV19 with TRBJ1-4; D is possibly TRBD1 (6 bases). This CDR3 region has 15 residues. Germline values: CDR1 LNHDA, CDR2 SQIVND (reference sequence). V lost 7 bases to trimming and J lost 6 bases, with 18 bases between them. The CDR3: CASTSPGAGDEKLFF. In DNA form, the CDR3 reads TGTGCCAGTACTAGTCCGGGGGCTGGGGATGAAAAACTGTTTTTT.

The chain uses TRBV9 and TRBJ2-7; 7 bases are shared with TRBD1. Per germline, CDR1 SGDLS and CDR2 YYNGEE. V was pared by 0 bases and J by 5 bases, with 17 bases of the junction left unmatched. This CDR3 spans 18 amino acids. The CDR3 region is CASSVGTVDERGLDEQYF. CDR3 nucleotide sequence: TGTGCCAGCAGCGTAGGTACCGTAGATGAAAGGGGGCTAGACGAGCAGTACTTC.